A few counts support the clone carrying this T cell receptor (beta chain). Its antigen is unknown. The CDR3 contains 17 residues. J lost 6 bases, V lost 2 bases, and 10 bases had no gene match. Germline CDR1 and CDR2: SGHAT and FQNNGV. This sample was included in a study of identical twins. Points from the study as a whole: Models predicted too little out-of-frame TCR alpha sharing in monozygotic twins.

A universal primer site arose from template switching, and cDNA bore unique molecular identifiers. TCRdb passed the 5' RACE reads through MiXCR, listing each CDR3 protein once. Of under 800,000 distinct CDR3 sequences in the sample, around 21% are singletons; the top ten hold 4.3%. These same records also appear under a second study, on T cells expressing NK-cell markers. From that paper: With respect to HCMV, most of the eight sequenced donors were seropositive, and one was seronegative. Clarity on HCMV specificity was lacking for the expanded NKG2C+ T cell clones.

Sequenced sample: PBMCs. The clonotype originates from a woman aged 18-29 years in good health. This chain uses TRBV11-2 with TRBJ2-2; TRBD1 agrees at 9 bases. The CDR3 is CASSLFRTGATAGELFF. CDR3 nucleotide sequence: TGTGCCAGCAGCTTATTTAGGACAGGGGCCACGGCCGGGGAGCTGTTTTTT.